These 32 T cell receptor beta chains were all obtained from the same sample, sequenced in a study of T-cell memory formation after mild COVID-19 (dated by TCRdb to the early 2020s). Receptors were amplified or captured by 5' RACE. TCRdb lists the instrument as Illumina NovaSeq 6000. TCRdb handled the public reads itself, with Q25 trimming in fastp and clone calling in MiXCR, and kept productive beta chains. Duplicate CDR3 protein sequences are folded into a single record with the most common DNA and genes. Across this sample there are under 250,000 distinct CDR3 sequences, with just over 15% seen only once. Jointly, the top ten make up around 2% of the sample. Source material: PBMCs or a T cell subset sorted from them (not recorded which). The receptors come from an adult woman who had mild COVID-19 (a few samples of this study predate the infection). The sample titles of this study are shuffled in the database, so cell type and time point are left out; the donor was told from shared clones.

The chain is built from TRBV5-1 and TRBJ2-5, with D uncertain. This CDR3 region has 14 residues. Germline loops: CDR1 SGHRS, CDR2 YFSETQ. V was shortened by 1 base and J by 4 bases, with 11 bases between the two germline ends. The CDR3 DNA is TGCGCCAGCAGCTTGTGGCTAGGGTCAGAGACCCAGTACTTC. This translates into CASSLWLGSETQYF.

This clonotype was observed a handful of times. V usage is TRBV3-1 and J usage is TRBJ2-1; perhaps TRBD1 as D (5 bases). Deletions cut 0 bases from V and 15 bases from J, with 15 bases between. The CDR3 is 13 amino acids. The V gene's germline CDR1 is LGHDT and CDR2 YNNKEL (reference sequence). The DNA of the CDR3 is TGTGCCAGCAGCCAAGATCAGGTGGGCAGGGTGTTCTTC. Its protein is CASSQDQVGRVFF.

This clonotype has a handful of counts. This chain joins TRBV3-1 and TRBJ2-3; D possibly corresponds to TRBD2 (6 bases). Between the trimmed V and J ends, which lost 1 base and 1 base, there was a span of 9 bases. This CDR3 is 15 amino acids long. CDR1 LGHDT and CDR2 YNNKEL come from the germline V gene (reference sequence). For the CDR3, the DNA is TGTGCCAGCAGCCAAGGTCCGGGAGGCACAGATACGCAGTATTTT. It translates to CASSQGPGGTDTQYF.

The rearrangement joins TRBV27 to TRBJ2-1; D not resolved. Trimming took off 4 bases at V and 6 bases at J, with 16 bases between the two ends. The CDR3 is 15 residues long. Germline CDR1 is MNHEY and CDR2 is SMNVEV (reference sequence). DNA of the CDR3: TGTGCCAGCAGTTCGGTCATGCGTTGGAGCAATGAGCAGTTCTTC. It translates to CASSSVMRWSNEQFF.

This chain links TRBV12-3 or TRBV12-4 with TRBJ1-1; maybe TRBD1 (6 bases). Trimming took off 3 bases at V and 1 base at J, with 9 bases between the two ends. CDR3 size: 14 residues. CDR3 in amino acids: CASSFTGKNTEAFF. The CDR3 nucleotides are TGTGCCAGCAGTTTTACAGGGAAGAACACTGAAGCTTTCTTT.

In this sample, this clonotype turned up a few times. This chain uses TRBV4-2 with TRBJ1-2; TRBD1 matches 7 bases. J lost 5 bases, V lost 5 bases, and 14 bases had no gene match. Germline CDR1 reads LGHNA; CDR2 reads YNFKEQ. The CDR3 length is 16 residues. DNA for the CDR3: TGTGCCAGCAGCGGAGGGGTTAGGGGGCCTACGTATGGCTACACCTTC. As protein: CASSGGVRGPTYGYTF.

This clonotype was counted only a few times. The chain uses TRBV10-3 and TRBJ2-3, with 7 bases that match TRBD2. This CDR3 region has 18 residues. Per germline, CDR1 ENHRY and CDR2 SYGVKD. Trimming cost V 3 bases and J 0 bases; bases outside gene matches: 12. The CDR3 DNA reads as TGTGCCATCAGTGATTTGGTTCGCGGGGGATCTAGCACAGATACGCAGTATTTT. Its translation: CAISDLVRGGSSTDTQYF.

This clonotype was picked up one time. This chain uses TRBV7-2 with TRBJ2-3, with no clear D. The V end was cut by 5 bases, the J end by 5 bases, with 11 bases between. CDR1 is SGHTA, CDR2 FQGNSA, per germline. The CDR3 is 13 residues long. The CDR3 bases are TGTGCCAGCAGCCTTTCCTTAGGAGATACGCAGTATTTT. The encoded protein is CASSLSLGDTQYF.

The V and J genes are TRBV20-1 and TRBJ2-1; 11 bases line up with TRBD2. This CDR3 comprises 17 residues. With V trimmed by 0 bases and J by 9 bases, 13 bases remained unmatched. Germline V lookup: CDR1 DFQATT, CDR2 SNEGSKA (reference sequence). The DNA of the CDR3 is TGCAGTGCTAGAGACCGGGCCGCCGGGACTAGCGGCACTGAGCAGTTCTTC. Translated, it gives CSARDRAAGTSGTEQFF.

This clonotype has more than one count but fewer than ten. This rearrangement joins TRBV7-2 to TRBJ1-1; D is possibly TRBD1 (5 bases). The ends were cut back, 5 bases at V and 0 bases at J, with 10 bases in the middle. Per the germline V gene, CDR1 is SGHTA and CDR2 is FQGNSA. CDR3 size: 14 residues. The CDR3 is CASSHGTLNTEAFF. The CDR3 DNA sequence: TGTGCCAGCAGCCACGGGACGCTGAACACTGAAGCTTTCTTT.

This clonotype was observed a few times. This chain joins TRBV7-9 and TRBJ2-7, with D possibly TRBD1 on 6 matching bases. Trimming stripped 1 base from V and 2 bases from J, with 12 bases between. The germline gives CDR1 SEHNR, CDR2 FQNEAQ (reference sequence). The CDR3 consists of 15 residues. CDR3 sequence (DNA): TGTGCCAGCAGCTTAGATCAGGGGAAGGCCTACGAGCAGTACTTC. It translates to CASSLDQGKAYEQYF.

The CDR3 DNA sequence: TGTGCCAGCAGCGTAGGACAGTATTCCGGGGAGCTGTTTTTT. Amino acids: CASSVGQYSGELFF. The rearrangement joins TRBV9 to TRBJ2-2, with D possibly being TRBD1 (5 bases). The CDR3 sequence is 14 residues long. CDR1 is SGDLS and CDR2 is YYNGEE in the germline V gene. The V gene lost 0 bases and the J gene lost 6 bases, with 9 bases spanning the gap.

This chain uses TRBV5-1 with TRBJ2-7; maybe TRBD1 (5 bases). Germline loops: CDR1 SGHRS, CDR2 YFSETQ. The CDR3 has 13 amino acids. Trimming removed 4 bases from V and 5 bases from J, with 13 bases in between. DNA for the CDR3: TGCGCCAGCAGCGGCTGGCAGGGCCACGAGCAGTACTTC. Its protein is CASSGWQGHEQYF.

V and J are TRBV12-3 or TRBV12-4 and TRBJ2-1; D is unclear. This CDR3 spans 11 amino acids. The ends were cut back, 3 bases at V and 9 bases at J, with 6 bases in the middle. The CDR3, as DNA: TGTGCCAGCAGTTTTTGGGGTGAGCAGTTCTTC. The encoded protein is CASSFWGEQFF.

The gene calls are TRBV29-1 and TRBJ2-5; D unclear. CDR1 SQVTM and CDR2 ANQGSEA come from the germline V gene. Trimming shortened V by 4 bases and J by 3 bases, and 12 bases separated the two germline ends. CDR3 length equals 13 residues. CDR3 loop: CSVGHTSKETQYF. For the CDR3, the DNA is TGCAGCGTTGGTCACACCTCAAAAGAGACCCAGTACTTC.

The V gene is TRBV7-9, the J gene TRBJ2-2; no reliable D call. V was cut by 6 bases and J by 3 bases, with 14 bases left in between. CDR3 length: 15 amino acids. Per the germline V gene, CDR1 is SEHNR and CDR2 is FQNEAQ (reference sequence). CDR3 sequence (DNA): TGTGCCAGCAGGGAGAAGGGCTGGGACACCGGGGAGCTGTTTTTT. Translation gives CASREKGWDTGELFF. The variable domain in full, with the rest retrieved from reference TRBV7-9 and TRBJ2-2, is DTGVSQNPRHKITKRGQNVTFRCDPISEHNRLYWYRQTLGQGPEFLTYFQNEAQLEKSRLLSDRFSAERPKGSFSTLEIQRTEQGDSAMYLCASREKGWDTGELFFGEGSRLTVL.

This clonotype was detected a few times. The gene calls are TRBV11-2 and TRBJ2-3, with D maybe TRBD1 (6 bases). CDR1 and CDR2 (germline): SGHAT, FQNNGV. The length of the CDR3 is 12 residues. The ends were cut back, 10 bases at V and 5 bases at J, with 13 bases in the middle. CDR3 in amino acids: CATRGAGDTQYF. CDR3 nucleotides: TGTGCCACCAGGGGCGCGGGAGATACGCAGTATTTT.

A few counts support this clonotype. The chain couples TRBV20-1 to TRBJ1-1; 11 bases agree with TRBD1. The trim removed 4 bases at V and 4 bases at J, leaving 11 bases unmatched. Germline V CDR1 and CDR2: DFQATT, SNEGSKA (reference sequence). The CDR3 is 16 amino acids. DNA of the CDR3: TGCAGTGCTAAAGGACAGGGGGCATTTATTGTCACTGAAGCTTTCTTT. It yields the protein CSAKGQGAFIVTEAFF.

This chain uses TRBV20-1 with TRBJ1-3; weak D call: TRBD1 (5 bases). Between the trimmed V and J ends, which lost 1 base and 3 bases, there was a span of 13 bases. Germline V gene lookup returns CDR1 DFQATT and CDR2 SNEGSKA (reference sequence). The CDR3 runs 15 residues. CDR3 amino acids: CSARGDGQLGNTIYF. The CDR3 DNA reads TGCAGTGCTAGAGGGGACGGGCAACTTGGAAACACCATATATTTT.

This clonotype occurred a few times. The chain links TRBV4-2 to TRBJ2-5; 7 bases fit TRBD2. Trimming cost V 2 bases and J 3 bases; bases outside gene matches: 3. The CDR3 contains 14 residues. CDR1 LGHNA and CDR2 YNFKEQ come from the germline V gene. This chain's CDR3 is CASSQSTSEETQYF. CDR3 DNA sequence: TGTGCCAGCAGCCAAAGTACTAGCGAAGAGACCCAGTACTTC.

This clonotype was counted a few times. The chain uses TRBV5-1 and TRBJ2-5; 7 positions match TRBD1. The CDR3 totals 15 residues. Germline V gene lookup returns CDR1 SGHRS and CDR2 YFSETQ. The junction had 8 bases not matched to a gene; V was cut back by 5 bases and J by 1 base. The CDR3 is CASRPRQGVQETQYF. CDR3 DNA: TGCGCCAGCAGGCCCAGACAGGGCGTCCAAGAGACCCAGTACTTC.

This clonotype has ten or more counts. The CDR3 nucleotides read TGTGCCAGCAGCCAAGATCCGGGGGGGAATTGGGATAGCAATCAGCCCCAGCATTTT. It translates to CASSQDPGGNWDSNQPQHF. The V gene is TRBV3-1, the J gene TRBJ1-5, with D tentatively TRBD1 (5 bases). The CDR3 sequence is 19 residues long. V dropped 0 bases and J dropped 0 bases, with 18 bases sitting between them. In germline, CDR1 is LGHDT, CDR2 YNNKEL (reference sequence).

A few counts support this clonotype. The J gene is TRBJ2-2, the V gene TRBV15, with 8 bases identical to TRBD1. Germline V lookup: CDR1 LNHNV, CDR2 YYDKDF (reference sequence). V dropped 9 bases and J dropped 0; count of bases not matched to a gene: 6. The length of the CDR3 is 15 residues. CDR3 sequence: CATLTGGTNTGELFF. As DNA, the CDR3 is TGTGCCACGCTAACAGGGGGGACGAACACCGGGGAGCTGTTTTTT.

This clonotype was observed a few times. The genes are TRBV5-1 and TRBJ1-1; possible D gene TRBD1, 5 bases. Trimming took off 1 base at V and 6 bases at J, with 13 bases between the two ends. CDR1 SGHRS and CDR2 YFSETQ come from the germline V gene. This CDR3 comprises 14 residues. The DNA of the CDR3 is TGCGCCAGCAGCTTGTCGAAGTCGACAGCTGAAGCTTTCTTT. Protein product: CASSLSKSTAEAFF.

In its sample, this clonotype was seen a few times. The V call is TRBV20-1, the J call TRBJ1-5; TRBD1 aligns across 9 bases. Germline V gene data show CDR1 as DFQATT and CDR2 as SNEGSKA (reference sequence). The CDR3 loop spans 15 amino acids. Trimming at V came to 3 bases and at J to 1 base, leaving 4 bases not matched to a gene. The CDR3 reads CSARGQGLSNQPQHF. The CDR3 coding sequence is TGCAGTGCTAGGGGACAGGGTTTAAGCAATCAGCCCCAGCATTTT.

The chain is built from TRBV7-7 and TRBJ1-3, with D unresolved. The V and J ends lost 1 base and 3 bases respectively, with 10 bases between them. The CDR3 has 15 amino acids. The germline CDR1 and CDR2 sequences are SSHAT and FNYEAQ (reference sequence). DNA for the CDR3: TGTGCCAGCAGCTTAGGGACCTCCGGTGGAAACACCATATATTTT. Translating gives CASSLGTSGGNTIYF.

The CDR3 reads CASSLGQGAVGTEAFF. In nucleotides, the CDR3 is TGTGCCAGCTCACTTGGACAGGGGGCGGTCGGCACTGAAGCTTTCTTT. The chain recombines TRBV18 with TRBJ1-1; 11 nucleotides align to TRBD1. Germline CDR1 reads KGHSH; CDR2 reads LQKENI. The CDR3 is 16 amino acids. With V trimmed by 4 bases and J by 4 bases, 8 bases remained unmatched.

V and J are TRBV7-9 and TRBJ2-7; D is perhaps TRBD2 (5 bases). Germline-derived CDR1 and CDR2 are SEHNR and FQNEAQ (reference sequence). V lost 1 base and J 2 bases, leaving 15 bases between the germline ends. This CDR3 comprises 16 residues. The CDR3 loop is CASSLVIQRAAYEQYF. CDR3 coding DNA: TGTGCCAGCAGCTTAGTTATACAGAGAGCGGCCTACGAGCAGTACTTC.

CDR3 DNA sequence: TGTGCCAGCAGCCAAGTGACCGGAGAGAACTCGGGTGAGCAGTTCTTC. Translated, it gives CASSQVTGENSGEQFF. The chain carries TRBV3-1 and TRBJ2-1; D is undetermined. V shed 1 base and J shed 9 bases, with 19 bases lying between them. Germline V lookup: CDR1 LGHDT, CDR2 YNNKEL (reference sequence). This CDR3 spans 16 amino acids.

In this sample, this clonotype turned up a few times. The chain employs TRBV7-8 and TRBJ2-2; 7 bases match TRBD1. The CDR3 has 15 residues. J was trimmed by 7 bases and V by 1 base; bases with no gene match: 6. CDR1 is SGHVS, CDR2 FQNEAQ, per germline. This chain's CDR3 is CASSLEGAEGGELFF. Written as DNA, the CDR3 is TGTGCCAGCAGCTTAGAGGGGGCAGAGGGCGGGGAGCTGTTTTTT.

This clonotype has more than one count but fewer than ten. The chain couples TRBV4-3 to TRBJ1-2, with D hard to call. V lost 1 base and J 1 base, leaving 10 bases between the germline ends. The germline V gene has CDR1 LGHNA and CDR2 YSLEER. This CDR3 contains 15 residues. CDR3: CASSQGAGGNYGYTF. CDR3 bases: TGCGCCAGCAGCCAAGGGGCAGGTGGTAACTATGGCTACACCTTC.

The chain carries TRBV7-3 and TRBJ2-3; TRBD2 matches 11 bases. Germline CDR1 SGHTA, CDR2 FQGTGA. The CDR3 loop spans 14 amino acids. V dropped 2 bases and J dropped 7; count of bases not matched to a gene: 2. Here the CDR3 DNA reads TGTGCCAGCAGCTTAGGGACTAGCGGTAATACGCAGTATTTT. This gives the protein CASSLGTSGNTQYF.